A selection of T cell receptor beta chains follows, all from one sample in a study of blood T cell repertoires in COVID-19. Measured with immunoSEQ multiplex PCR; TCRdb has only the in-frame clones, and not every one. The top ten hold 0.55% to 0.8% of the sample, which has roughly 200,000 clones, almost 90% seen once. Sequencing was performed on peripheral blood. The source of these receptors is a man between 45 and 60 years old with acute or convalescent COVID-19. Both conserved end residues are part of each CDR3. The D gene is left open where the match is weak. Some rows have no size entry. The others give once, few or many, or a class for an expanded clone.

cdr3_nt cdr3_aa j_call clone_size v_call d_call
TGTGCCAGCAGCGCAGACAGGGGTCAGCCCCAGCATTTT CASSADRGQPQHF TRBJ1-5 - TRBV5-4 TRBD1
TGTGCCAGCAGCCCATACGGGACTAGCGGATACAATGAGCAGTTCTTC CASSPYGTSGYNEQFF TRBJ2-1 - TRBV9 TRBD2
TGTGCCAGCAGTTTGGGACAGGGTGGTTCACCCCTCCACTTT CASSLGQGGSPLHF TRBJ1-6 - TRBV28 TRBD1
TGTGCCAGCAGTGTTGGGACAGGGGGTCAGCCCCAGCATTTT CASSVGTGGQPQHF TRBJ1-5 - TRBV28 TRBD1
TGTGCCAGCAGCCCACTAGCGGGTATCGATACGCAGTATTTT CASSPLAGIDTQYF TRBJ2-3 - TRBV7-9 TRBD2
TGTGCCAGCAGCGTCCCCCTCGACGGCGGTTCCTGGGATGAGCAGTTCTTC CASSVPLDGGSWDEQFF TRBJ2-1 - TRBV9 -
TGTGCCAGCAGTGAGACTAGCGGCTACCGCACAGATACGCAGTATTTT CASSETSGYRTDTQYF TRBJ2-3 - TRBV2 TRBD2
TGTGCCAGCAGCCTTGGAGATGGCTACACCTTC CASSLGDGYTF TRBJ1-2 - TRBV3-1/TRBV3-2 -
TGTGCCAGCGGACTATCTGGAGAAAACATTCAGTACTTC CASGLSGENIQYF TRBJ2-4 few TRBV6-5 -
TGTGCCAGTTCCTCCCGGGACAGGGTGAGCAATGAGCAGTTCTTC CASSSRDRVSNEQFF TRBJ2-1 - TRBV7-9 TRBD1
TGTGCCAGCAGCAAAGAGGACAGGGCTTCAACTAATGAAAAACTGTTTTTT CASSKEDRASTNEKLFF TRBJ1-4 once TRBV21-1 -
TGTGCCTGGAGGAGACTAGCGAGATACGAGCAGTACTTC CAWRRLARYEQYF TRBJ2-7 - TRBV30 TRBD2
TGTGCCAGCATGGACAGGGGGCGGTTGAATCAGCCCCAGCATTTT CASMDRGRLNQPQHF TRBJ1-5 - TRBV6-5 TRBD1
TGTGCCAGCAGTATCAGGACAGGGACGGTAGGCTACACCTTC CASSIRTGTVGYTF TRBJ1-2 - TRBV6-6 TRBD1
TGTGCCAGTAGATATGGTCTGTCGGGGGGTCAGCCCCAGCATTTT CASRYGLSGGQPQHF TRBJ1-5 - TRBV19 -
TGTGCCTGGATTGACAGGGGGCCAGATACGCAGTATTTT CAWIDRGPDTQYF TRBJ2-3 once TRBV30 TRBD1
TGTGCCAGCGCGACAGGGGAAAACACTGAAGCTTTCTTT CASATGENTEAFF TRBJ1-1 - TRBV18 TRBD1
TGTGCCAGCAGTCCGCGGACTATAAGCACAGATACGCAGTATTTT CASSPRTISTDTQYF TRBJ2-3 - TRBV27 -
TGTGCCAGCAGTGGTACCGAGAGGAATAATTCACCCCTCCACTTT CASSGTERNNSPLHF TRBJ1-6 once TRBV2 -
TGTGCCTCAACCGGGGGGTACACTGAAGCTTTCTTT CASTGGYTEAFF TRBJ1-1 - TRBV30 -
TGTGCCAGCAGTCCTCGGACAGGGGCAATGAACACTGAAGCTTTCTTT CASSPRTGAMNTEAFF TRBJ1-1 once TRBV28 TRBD1
TGTGCCAGCAGTCAGTATACCCTCAACAGGGCGACTGAAGCTTTCTTT CASSQYTLNRATEAFF TRBJ1-1 - TRBV28 -
TGTGCCACCAGTGATTTTACAGGGTCGTCAGATACGCAGTATTTT CATSDFTGSSDTQYF TRBJ2-3 - TRBV24-1 -
TGCACCACAGGAGGGTCCTACAATGAGCAGTTCTTC CTTGGSYNEQFF TRBJ2-1 - TRBV29-1 -
TGTGCCAGCAGCTTAGGAATCGGCGGTGGAGGACAGGGCATGCGTGGCTACACCTTC CASSLGIGGGGQGMRGYTF TRBJ1-2 - TRBV7-2 TRBD1
TGTGCCAGCAACGGAGGGGTCGGCACAGATACGCAGTATTTT CASNGGVGTDTQYF TRBJ2-3 - TRBV9 -
TGCGCCAGCAGCTTGAAGGCTGTTATAGCGCGAAACACAGATACGCAGTATTTT CASSLKAVIARNTDTQYF TRBJ2-3 - TRBV5-1 -
TGTGCCAGCTCACCCCCGGGACAGGGGGATAAGACAGATACGCAGTATTTT CASSPPGQGDKTDTQYF TRBJ2-3 - TRBV18 TRBD1
TGTGCCAGCAGCTTGACTAGCGGGTCGAACACCGGGGAGCTGTTTTTT CASSLTSGSNTGELFF TRBJ2-2 - TRBV5-6 TRBD2
TGTGCCAGCTCACCACAGGGAGACGAGCCCCAGCATTTT CASSPQGDEPQHF TRBJ1-5 - TRBV18 -
TGTGCCAGCAGCCGGGACAGGGGGTTCGGCTACACCTTC CASSRDRGFGYTF TRBJ1-2 - TRBV14 TRBD1
TGTGCCAGCAGCCCCACCGGACAGGGCTCCGGGGAGCTGTTTTTT CASSPTGQGSGELFF TRBJ2-2 - TRBV7-2 TRBD1
TGTGCCAGCAGTTACAGGGGAGGTGAGAACACTGAAGCTTTCTTT CASSYRGGENTEAFF TRBJ1-1 once TRBV7-2 TRBD1
TGTGCCAGCAGACAGGGAGCGGCCCTCCACTTT CASRQGAALHF TRBJ1-6 few TRBV6-5 -
TGCGCCAGCAGCCAAGCAGAACGGGGGAGAGGGACCCAGTACTTC CASSQAERGRGTQYF TRBJ2-5 - TRBV4-3 -
TGTGCCAGCAGCCTACGAGCGCGGGACGGGGAGCTGTTTTTT CASSLRARDGELFF TRBJ2-2 - TRBV2 -
TGTGCCAGCAGACAAGAGGGCTTGCGGGGGGCCAGAGAGACCCAGTACTTC CASRQEGLRGARETQYF TRBJ2-5 - TRBV3-1/TRBV3-2 TRBD2
TGTGCCAGTAGTGTTCGACAGGGCGCGACTAATGAAAAACTGTTTTTT CASSVRQGATNEKLFF TRBJ1-4 - TRBV19 TRBD1
TGTGCCAGCAGTGAAGCCCCGGGACAGGAACAGACCCAGTACTTC CASSEAPGQEQTQYF TRBJ2-5 - TRBV2 TRBD1
TGTGCCAGCAGTTCCACCGGGACAGGGTCCGCAGGGAGGATTCAGTACTTC CASSSTGTGSAGRIQYF TRBJ2-4 - TRBV28 TRBD1
TGTGCCAGCAGTTCGGACAGGGGGCCTCAGCCCCAGCATTTT CASSSDRGPQPQHF TRBJ1-5 - TRBV27 TRBD1
TGTGCCAGCAGTTTATGGTCGGGGGGCTCAGATACGCAGTATTTT CASSLWSGGSDTQYF TRBJ2-3 - TRBV27 -
TGTGCCAGCAGCGTCTCCGGGACAGGGGATAACTATGGCTACACCTTC CASSVSGTGDNYGYTF TRBJ1-2 - TRBV9 TRBD1
TGTGCCAGCAGTCCTACCGGGTGGGACAGGTCCCCCAAGTACACCGGGGAGCTGTTTTTT CASSPTGWDRSPKYTGELFF TRBJ2-2 - TRBV6-6 TRBD1
TGTGCCAGCTCGTACAGGGAGAATTCACCCCTCCACTTT CASSYRENSPLHF TRBJ1-6 - TRBV27 -
TGCGCCAGCAAGTACGGCGGGGAGCTGTTTTTT CASKYGGELFF TRBJ2-2 once TRBV5-1 -